Each of the 25 T cell receptor beta chains below was sequenced from the same sample in a study of human T cells and chemical hapten exposure. TCRdb called the RACE reads again in MiXCR, with one record for every CDR3 protein. The repertoire holds approximately 100,000 distinct CDR3 sequences, 11% seen once, with under 4.5% in the top ten. Time point reported: patch test 1, 2 weeks after DPC sensitization. Regarding treatment: therapeutic diphenylcyclopropenone sensitization with weekly scalp DPC. This material consisted of whole blood, taken in connection with sensitization to the hapten diphenylcyclopropenone (DPC). Source of these receptors: a woman between 40 and 55 years old with alopecia areata. Some clones in this sample may be carry-over from other donors' samples.

This sequence joins TRBV12-5 and TRBJ1-1; TRBD1 is a possible D gene (5 bases). CDR1 and CDR2 (germline): LGHNT, FRNRAP. The CDR3 contains 13 residues. V lost 5 bases to trimming and J lost 5 bases, with 12 bases between them. CDR3 sequence reads: CASGIPGKTEAFF. The DNA of the CDR3 is TGTGCTAGTGGTATTCCAGGGAAGACTGAAGCTTTCTTT.

This clonotype was observed many times. This rearrangement joins TRBV6-5 to TRBJ2-3; 12 nucleotides match TRBD2. Germline V lookup: CDR1 MNHEY, CDR2 SVGAGI. V shed 5 bases and J 5 bases; nucleotides not matched to a gene: 20. The length of the CDR3 is 20 residues. CDR3 protein: CASSPAAGARLAGAGDTQYF. The CDR3 nucleotides read TGTGCCAGCAGTCCCGCGGCAGGGGCCCGACTAGCGGGAGCGGGAGATACGCAGTATTTT.

At least ten counts were recorded for this clonotype. The rearrangement links TRBV29-1 to TRBJ1-4; D may be TRBD1 (6 bases). The germline CDR1 and CDR2 sequences are SQVTM and ANQGSEA. The CDR3 has 14 amino acids. The V end was cut by 1 base, the J end by 4 bases, with 10 bases between. CDR3 sequence (DNA): TGCAGCGTTGAAGGGACAGAGAGTAATGAAAAACTGTTTTTT. Residues: CSVEGTESNEKLFF. The whole variable domain, remainder taken from reference TRBV29-1 and TRBJ1-4, is SAVISQKPSRDICQRGTSLTIQCQVDSQVTMMFWYRQQPGQSLTLIATANQGSEATYESGFVIDKFPISRPNLTFSTLTVSNMSPEDSSIYLCSVEGTESNEKLFFGSGTQLSVL.

This clonotype was recorded many times. This rearrangement joins TRBV10-3 to TRBJ1-2; D remains unclear. The CDR3 covers 14 residues. The V end lost 6 bases, the J end lost 3 bases, and 14 bases lay between the germline ends. Germline loops: CDR1 ENHRY, CDR2 SYGVKD. CDR3 nucleotides: TGTGCCATCAGCTCGAGGGAAGGGTACTATGGCTACACCTTC. Translated: CAISSREGYYGYTF.

This clonotype was seen ten or more times. The chain carries TRBV6-6 and TRBJ1-5, with D unclear. The CDR3 has 13 residues. CDR1 and CDR2 from the germline V gene are MNHNY and SVGAGI (reference sequence). V gave up 7 bases and J gave up 3 bases, with 10 bases separating them. Here the CDR3 reads CASTLSYNQPQHF. CDR3 sequence (DNA): TGTGCCAGCACTCTGTCGTACAATCAGCCCCAGCATTTT.

The rearrangement joins TRBV19 to TRBJ2-6; 16 bases are shared with TRBD2. V lost 6 bases to trimming and J lost 2 bases; unmatched junction nucleotides: 10. The CDR3 runs 20 residues. Germline V lookup: CDR1 LNHDA, CDR2 SQIVND (reference sequence). The CDR3 spells CASRSFPGLAGGPGANVLTF. CDR3 nucleotides: TGTGCCAGTAGATCCTTCCCGGGACTAGCGGGGGGGCCTGGGGCCAACGTCCTGACTTTC.

As concerns this clonotype: Mismatch with germline at one junction end may stem from a read error. The V call is TRBV28, the J call TRBJ2-7; 7 positions agree with TRBD1. CDR3 length: 15 amino acids. Germline V gives CDR1 MDHEN, CDR2 SYDVKM. CDR3 sequence (DNA): TGTGCCGGCAGTGTTGACAGGGAAATTACCTACGAGCAGTACTTC. This gives the protein CAGSVDREITYEQYF.

The CDR3 coding sequence is TGTGCCAGCAGATCTGAGGGGGCTACTGAAGCTTTCTTT. It translates to CASRSEGATEAFF. The genes are TRBV6-2 or TRBV6-3 and TRBJ1-1; TRBD1 matches 7 bases. Germline V lookup: CDR1 MNHEY, CDR2 SVGEGT. This CDR3 is built from 13 residues. With V trimmed by 6 bases and J by 5 bases, 6 bases remained unmatched.

This clonotype was seen many times. The chain joins TRBV5-4 to TRBJ1-1, with no clear D. The CDR3 loop spans 12 amino acids. The germline V and J ends were trimmed by 2 bases and 7 bases, with 9 bases remaining between them. The germline gives CDR1 SGHNT, CDR2 YYREEE (reference sequence). DNA for the CDR3: TGTGCCAGCAGCTTAAACAGCCTTGAAGCTTTCTTT. Protein sequence: CASSLNSLEAFF.

Many counts were recorded for this clonotype. J is TRBJ1-1 and V is TRBV12-3 or TRBV12-4; D unresolved. The CDR3 contains 15 residues. Trimming left V 6 bases short and J 2 bases short, with 16 bases between. CDR3 in amino acids: CASRPGPGVNTEAFF. The CDR3 region has the DNA TGTGCCAGCAGACCTGGGCCGGGAGTAAACACTGAAGCTTTCTTT.

This clonotype was recorded at least ten times. J is TRBJ2-7 and V is TRBV10-3; D gene unclear. Germline V gene lookup returns CDR1 ENHRY and CDR2 SYGVKD. This CDR3 is 15 amino acids long. Deletions cut 3 bases from V and 0 bases from J, with 12 bases between. The chain's CDR3 is CAISEELKYSYEQYF. The DNA for the CDR3 is TGTGCCATCAGTGAAGAGCTGAAATACTCCTACGAGCAGTACTTC.

This clonotype has just a few counts. The chain has TRBV7-2 and TRBJ2-1; possible D gene TRBD1, 5 bases. CDR1 is SGHTA and CDR2 is FQGNSA in the germline V gene. V gave up 5 bases and J gave up 5 bases, with 16 bases separating them. The CDR3 loop spans 15 amino acids. DNA of the CDR3: TGTGCCAGCAGCACGACAGTCGCGTTAAACAATGAGCAGTTCTTC. Translating gives CASSTTVALNNEQFF.

There are many counts of this clonotype. The rearrangement links TRBV6-1 to TRBJ1-2; maybe TRBD1 (6 bases). Looked up from germline, CDR1 is MNHNS and CDR2 is SASEGT. The V and J ends lost 2 bases and 4 bases respectively, with 11 bases between them. CDR3 length: 14 residues. CDR3 protein: CASSERGGTYGYTF. The CDR3 DNA follows: TGTGCCAGCAGTGAAAGAGGGGGAACCTATGGCTACACCTTC.

The chain is built from TRBV20-1 and TRBJ2-7, with TRBD1 matching over 8 bases. J gave up 2 bases and V 4 bases, and 7 bases lay outside the gene matches. This CDR3 has 14 amino acids. Germline lookup yields CDR1 DFQATT and CDR2 SNEGSKA (reference sequence). The CDR3 sequence is CSATGQGGAYEQYF. The CDR3 region has the DNA TGCAGTGCTACCGGACAGGGTGGGGCCTACGAGCAGTACTTC.

This clonotype showed up many times. V gene TRBV9 combines with J gene TRBJ2-1; D not resolved. Germline V lookup: CDR1 SGDLS, CDR2 YYNGEE. CDR3 length: 13 residues. V was clipped by 3 bases and J by 0 bases, with 4 bases between them. The CDR3 nucleotides read TGTGCCAGCAGCGGAAGCTCCTACAATGAGCAGTTCTTC. Amino acids: CASSGSSYNEQFF.

The table lists this clonotype with many counts. The chain has TRBV12-3 or TRBV12-4 and TRBJ2-1, with no clear D. CDR3 length: 14 amino acids. Trimming pared 2 bases from V and 5 bases from J, leaving 10 bases between. The CDR3 here is CASSLSSSNNEQFF. The CDR3 nucleotides are TGTGCCAGCAGTTTATCATCTAGTAACAATGAGCAGTTCTTC.

The rearrangement joins TRBV20-1 to TRBJ2-1; 12 bases map to TRBD2. V was pared by 6 bases and J by 4 bases, with 7 bases of the junction left unmatched. The length of the CDR3 is 15 residues. Per germline, CDR1 DFQATT and CDR2 SNEGSKA (reference sequence). This chain's CDR3 is CSAKKLAGGYNEQFF. Here the CDR3 DNA reads TGCAGTGCAAAAAAACTAGCGGGAGGTTACAATGAGCAGTTCTTC.

This clonotype was counted many times. The chain uses TRBV12-3 or TRBV12-4 and TRBJ2-7, with D tentatively TRBD1 (10 bases). The V gene lost 6 bases and the J gene lost 3 bases, with 24 bases spanning the gap. The CDR3 spans 17 residues. The CDR3 spells CASSGTGAGLASYEQYF. The CDR3 DNA is TGTGCCAGCAGCGGGACAGGGGCTGGACTAGCGAGCTACGAGCAGTACTTC.

This clonotype was seen repeatedly, ten times or more. The chain carries TRBV7-8 and TRBJ2-3; D possibly uses TRBD1 or TRBD2 (6 bases each). The germline V gene encodes CDR1 SGHVS and CDR2 FQNEAQ. The CDR3 runs 18 residues. V was pared by 4 bases and J by 2 bases, with 22 bases between. In DNA form, the CDR3 reads TGTGCCAGCAGCTCAGGAAGGGGGGCAGGGCAATTCACAGATACGCAGTATTTT. It codes for CASSSGRGAGQFTDTQYF.

The chain is built from TRBV24-1 and TRBJ2-2; 9 positions agree with TRBD1. The CDR3 is 17 residues long. The V and J ends lost 3 bases and 4 bases, in that order; junction bases with no gene match: 8. Germline CDR1 and CDR2: KGHDR and SFDVKD. The CDR3 nucleotides are TGTGCCACCAGTGATGTTGGGACAGGGAGTGCCACCGGGGAGCTGTTTTTT. Its translation is CATSDVGTGSATGELFF.

This clonotype was recorded many times. The genes are TRBV3-1 and TRBJ2-1; 8 bases line up with TRBD2. This CDR3 is built from 15 residues. Per germline, CDR1 LGHDT and CDR2 YNNKEL (reference sequence). The V gene end was trimmed by 0 bases and the J gene end by 4 bases; junction bases not matched to a gene: 2. CDR3 region: CASSQDGGGYNEQFF. CDR3 coding DNA: TGTGCCAGCAGCCAAGACGGGGGGGGATACAATGAGCAGTTCTTC.

This clonotype appeared many times. The chain carries TRBV6-2 or TRBV6-3 and TRBJ2-2; TRBD1 might be the D (5 bases). V was trimmed by 9 bases and J by 1 base, leaving 12 bases between them. Germline V gives CDR1 MNHEY, CDR2 SVGEGT. CDR3 length equals 14 residues. CDR3 in DNA: TGTGCCAGTCGACTCCAGGGGAACACCGGGGAGCTGTTTTTT. Protein sequence: CASRLQGNTGELFF.

In this sample, this clonotype turned up a few times. The rearrangement joins TRBV7-9 to TRBJ1-5; D unresolved. Trimming removed 1 base at V and 7 bases at J, with 8 bases between. Germline-derived CDR1 and CDR2 are SEHNR and FQNEAQ (reference sequence). CDR3 length: 13 amino acids. As DNA, the CDR3 is TGTGCCAGCAGCTTAGGGACGGTCCAGCCCCAGCATTTT. It encodes CASSLGTVQPQHF.

This clonotype has only a few counts. The CDR3 loop is CASSEGETSEQFF. The CDR3, as DNA: TGTGCCAGCAGTGAGGGGGAAACCTCCGAGCAGTTCTTC. J is TRBJ2-1 and V is TRBV2, with D perhaps TRBD1 or TRBD2 (5 bases each). CDR3 length: 13 amino acids. The ends were cut back, 3 bases at V and 10 bases at J, with 13 bases in the middle. Looked up from germline, CDR1 is SNHLY and CDR2 is FYNNEI.

The J gene is TRBJ1-4, the V gene TRBV5-1, with D uncertain. Per the germline V gene, CDR1 is SGHRS and CDR2 is YFSETQ. The ends were cut back, 1 base at V and 2 bases at J, with 9 bases in the middle. The CDR3 sequence is 15 residues long. In nucleotides, the CDR3 is TGCGCCAGCAGCTTGACGGTGCTGACTAATGAAAAACTGTTTTTT. It codes for CASSLTVLTNEKLFF.